This TCR beta chain was documented in a study of blood T cells in healthy people across ages. With a J-beta primer mix and a sample-barcoded 5' primer, a second PCR ran 7 to 11 cycles. The template-switch adaptor, which had 12 random nucleotides, put a tag on each cDNA molecule. TCRdb recomputed calls from the 5' RACE reads with MiXCR, one row per CDR3 protein. The data contain 1.5 million to 2 million distinct CDR3 sequences, approximately 28% of them singletons. The CDR3 spans 20 residues. Germline CDR1 LGHNA, CDR2 YSLEER. V was pared by 1 base and J by 3 bases, with 14 bases of the junction left unmatched. Extracted total RNA amounted to at least 5.5 micrograms for each sample.

The rearrangement uses TRBV4-3 and TRBJ2-3, with 12 bases lining up with TRBD2. The receptor was derived from a woman between 25 and 40 years old in good health. Specimen: blood. The CDR3 DNA is TGCGCCAGCAGCCAAGTTTTTGGACTAGCGGGATATAGAGAGACAGATACGCAGTATTTT. Translation gives CASSQVFGLAGYRETDTQYF.